This T cell receptor beta chain appears in the sequencing data of a study of T cell responses to AZD1222 COVID-19 vaccine (dated by TCRdb to 2020 to 2023). A note on the overall study: A total of 240 or so trial participants underwent TCR sequencing, of whom 200 to 220 had received two doses of AZD1222 and about 26 had received two doses of the MenACWY control vaccine. Trial participants were enrolled into age subgroups of 18-55, 56-69 and 70-plus years, which contained 148, 28 and 57 TCR-sequenced participants, respectively. General study outcomes and caveats: Vaccine-associated CD4 TCRs spanned the whole spike protein, with dominant responses in regions 160-218 and 743-854. Most participants were white British and females outnumbered males, and the authors suggested that clonal diversity may have been underestimated. A significant rise in spike-specific TCR breadth and depth was observed after two AZD1222 doses relative to day 0 and relative to MenACWY recipients. Reportedly, almost half of the unique spike-specific TCRs recognized epitopes lying outside the regions that are mutated in the B.1.351 and B.1.1.7 variants. No day 14 peak-response samples were available, so repertoires were characterized only after the peak T cell response. Conclusions about previously exposed vaccinees are limited because only five or six AZD1222 recipients were SARS-CoV-2 seropositive at baseline. The 56-69-year group was small, and its depth increase did not reach significance, likely because of low power.

Of note for this clone: The antigen it recognizes is unknown. There are no base qualities to consult, and no much larger clone falls within one base.

The sample's time point, from its label and the paper: baseline before first vaccination. The treatment or condition label here, explained by the study, means: meningococcal conjugate vaccine given as trial control. Vaccinee samples were obtained from the UK trials COV001 and COV002, which included a single-blind randomized controlled phase 2/3 trial of AZD1222 (ChAdOx1 nCoV-19) in healthy adults. Trial participant PBMC samples were collected at day 0 and day 28 after the second dose for TCRbeta chain sequencing. The CDR3 runs 15 residues from the cysteine to the phenylalanine. The entry retains the CDR3 DNA only, 45 bases that are in frame from base 1. Between the V and J ends, shortened by 5 bases and 7 bases respectively, the junction contains 18 bases. The germline V gene supplies CDR1 MDHEN and CDR2 SYDVKM. The CDR3 regions of human TCRbeta chains were analyzed by immunosequencing. Per the authors' processing: TCRs in the repertoires were matched against a reference library of SARS-CoV-2-specific TCRs that had been generated with the MIRA antigen-specificity platform. Breadth meant the fraction of unique TCRs that were SARS-CoV-2-associated, whereas depth meant the fraction of total T cells that were SARS-CoV-2-associated. Using the MIRA data, every spike-specific TCR was mapped to the spike region that the TCR reacted to and assigned to either a CD4 or a CD8 class. Log10-transformed breadth and depth values were compared by one-way ANOVA with Sidak's multiple comparisons tests. Here the immuneACCESS table is served through TCRdb, limited to in-frame sequences with V and J called. Missing clones are a known gap in these copies; in checked studies unresolved V genes cover under half, and the rest lacks a known reason. V, J and clone size are taken as reported in that table, and D and trimming were inferred from the DNA itself. The sample table shows 150,000 to 180,000 clones, and 80% to 90% are seen once. 5.5% of the sample lies in the top ten.

This TCR was sampled from an adult in good health. The rearranged chain carries TRBV28 and TRBJ2-1; perhaps TRBD1 is the D gene, with 9 bases matching. The input for sequencing was peripheral blood, taken on day 0 of MenACWY control vaccination. The nucleotide sequence is TGTGCCAGCAGTCGGGGGGGGACAGGGAGGAATGAGCAGTTCTTC. The resulting protein is CASSRGGTGRNEQFF.